This T cell receptor (beta chain) was observed in a study of blood T cell repertoires in COVID-19. Looking at the study overall: Sources were T cells, B-cell-depleted T cells, or PBMCs; the material itself was cDNA or gDNA.

CDR1 and CDR2 from the germline V gene are SGDLS and YYNGEE. Trimming took 0 bases from V and 2 from J; bases not matched to a gene: 4. CDR3 size: 15 residues. As handled by the study authors: Using reference gene primer amplification, nucleated cell counts were estimated. Method: immunoSEQ multiplex PCR; TCRdb's copy keeps in-frame clones and lacks some. From that table come the V and J calls and clone size; the DNA was used to work out D and trimming. The repertoire holds roughly 220,000 clones, with roughly 84% as singletons. The source of this sequence is a woman aged 30 to 39 who had recovered from COVID-19. The chain employs TRBV9 and TRBJ2-7; 8 bases are shared with TRBD2. Specimen: peripheral blood. The CDR3 sequence is CASSVVPSGPYEQYF. In DNA, the CDR3 is TGTGCCAGCAGCGTAGTCCCTAGCGGGCCCTACGAGCAGTACTTC.